This passage covers 26 T cell receptor beta chains from one sample sequenced in a study of OX40 agonist ivuxolimab in advanced cancers. Only in-frame clones appear in the TCRdb table, and some are missing; sequencing was by immunoSEQ multiplex PCR. The sample includes around 80,000 clones, 87% of them seen just once. Sequencing used CD4+ or CD8+ T cells sorted from blood, obtained in a trial of the OX40 agonist ivuxolimab. The receptors were sampled from an adult with an advanced solid tumor such as melanoma, head and neck, liver or kidney cancer.

This clone has just one count. The chain recombines TRBV7-2 with TRBJ1-6, with 7 bases identical to TRBD1. V was clipped by 5 bases and J by 9 bases; unmatched bases: 13. The CDR3 is 16 amino acids. Looked up from germline, CDR1 is SGHTA and CDR2 is FQGNSA. DNA for the CDR3: TGTGCCAGCAGCGCACACTTGGGACAGAAGATTTCACCCCTCCACTTT. As protein: CASSAHLGQKISPLHF.

DNA of the CDR3: TGTGCCAGTAGAGCCCTCGGGGGGGACACCGGGGAGCTGTTTTTT. Encoded protein: CASRALGGDTGELFF. The chain links TRBV19 to TRBJ2-2; 8 nucleotides match TRBD2. The germline CDR1 and CDR2 sequences are LNHDA and SQIVND (reference sequence). Losses at the gene ends were 6 bases for V and 3 bases for J; bases not matched to a gene: 6. CDR3 length: 15 amino acids.

This chain joins TRBV7-2 and TRBJ2-1, with D possibly TRBD2 on 5 matching bases. The germline V and J ends were trimmed by 3 bases and 6 bases, with 15 bases remaining between them. CDR1 and CDR2 from the germline V gene are SGHTA and FQGNSA. This CDR3 spans 15 amino acids. The CDR3 sequence: CASSFFVLVFNEQFF. CDR3 nucleotides: TGTGCCAGCAGCTTCTTCGTACTAGTATTCAATGAGCAGTTCTTC.

This clone was recorded a few times. The V and J genes are TRBV30 and TRBJ2-7; 7 bases match TRBD1. This CDR3 comprises 14 residues. CDR1 and CDR2 from the germline V gene are GTSNPN and SVGIG (reference sequence). The junction had 3 bases not matched to a gene; V was cut back by 1 base and J by 0 bases. The CDR3 here is CAWSAGQFSYEQYF. The DNA of the CDR3 is TGTGCCTGGAGTGCGGGACAGTTCTCCTACGAGCAGTACTTC.

The rearrangement links TRBV5-4 to TRBJ2-1, with D possibly matching TRBD1 (6 bases). Germline CDR1 SGHNT, CDR2 YYREEE (reference sequence). This CDR3 has 14 residues. V was clipped by 2 bases and J by 8 bases, with 14 bases between them. CDR3 coding DNA: TGTGCCAGCAGCTTTGGTAGGGGGAGAGATGAGCAGTTCTTC. Translating gives CASSFGRGRDEQFF.

The chain uses TRBV7-6 and TRBJ2-3, with 10 bases that match TRBD2. The CDR3 runs to 18 residues. The germline CDR1 and CDR2 sequences are SGHVS and FNYEAQ. With 5 bases clipped from V and 5 bases from J, the junction kept 16 bases outside the gene matches. The CDR3 here is CASSIYPWTSGVGDTQYF. The CDR3 DNA sequence: TGTGCCAGCAGCATTTATCCCTGGACTAGCGGCGTAGGAGATACGCAGTATTTT.

This clone was observed once. The J gene is TRBJ2-3, the V gene TRBV7-2, with 12 bases aligning to TRBD2. From germline, CDR1 is SGHTA and CDR2 FQGNSA. Trimming cost V 6 bases and J 5 bases; bases outside gene matches: 0. This CDR3 has 13 amino acids. CDR3 region: CASRTSGGDTQYF. Here the CDR3 DNA reads TGTGCCAGCAGGACTAGCGGGGGAGATACGCAGTATTTT.

This clone was observed once. The gene calls are TRBV18 and TRBJ2-1, with 10 bases fitting TRBD1. With 5 bases clipped from V and 6 bases from J, the junction kept 10 bases outside the gene matches. The CDR3 consists of 16 residues. CDR1 KGHSH and CDR2 LQKENI come from the germline V gene. The CDR3 region has the DNA TGTGCCAGCTCAACATCCGGGACAGGGGCAGGCAATGAGCAGTTCTTC. Translated: CASSTSGTGAGNEQFF.

The chain recombines TRBV11-2 with TRBJ2-5, with D hard to call. The CDR3 length is 12 residues. The germline V gene encodes CDR1 SGHAT and CDR2 FQNNGV. Trimming cost V 2 bases and J 4 bases, with 5 bases left between them. The CDR3 coding sequence is TGTGCCAGCAGCTTAAGTTTAGAGACCCAGTACTTC. Translating it yields CASSLSLETQYF.

The chain recombines TRBV10-1 with TRBJ1-5; no firm D call. The CDR3 loop spans 13 amino acids. Germline V CDR1 and CDR2: WNHNN, SYGVQD (reference sequence). Between the trimmed V and J ends, which lost 2 bases and 7 bases, there was a span of 9 bases. This CDR3 reads CASSEGEGQPQHF. The CDR3 region has the DNA TGCGCCAGCAGTGAGGGGGAAGGCCAGCCCCAGCATTTT.

This clone was seen a handful of times. The CDR3 region has the DNA TGCGCCAGCTTTCCCGGACAGGGGGCCAGCTCCTACGAGCAGTACTTC. This sequence encodes CASFPGQGASSYEQYF. V gene TRBV5-1 combines with J gene TRBJ2-7; the match to TRBD1 covers 11 bases. CDR1 is SGHRS, CDR2 YFSETQ, per germline. With V trimmed by 7 bases and J by 0 bases, 9 bases remained unmatched. The CDR3 loop spans 16 amino acids.

The rearrangement links TRBV7-8 to TRBJ1-1; D not certain. From germline, CDR1 is SGHVS and CDR2 FQNEAQ. The V gene lost 5 bases and the J gene lost 0 bases, with 4 bases spanning the gap. CDR3 size: 12 residues. CDR3 in amino acids: CASSLMNTEAFF. The CDR3 DNA reads as TGTGCCAGCAGCCTAATGAACACTGAAGCTTTCTTT.

This chain connects TRBV29-1 to TRBJ1-2; TRBD1 might be the D (6 bases). The V end was cut by 4 bases, the J end by 0 bases, with 12 bases between. The CDR3 length is 14 residues. Germline V gene sequence: CDR1 SQVTM, CDR2 ANQGSEA. CDR3 sequence: CSVAHRQANYGYTF. In DNA, the CDR3 is TGCAGCGTTGCACACAGACAGGCTAACTATGGCTACACCTTC.

CDR3 bases: TGTGCCAGCAGTGGGAGGGCAGGGCTCTATGGCTACACCTTC. Protein product: CASSGRAGLYGYTF. This chain uses TRBV6-1 with TRBJ1-2; tentatively, D is TRBD1 (5 bases). CDR1 is MNHNS, CDR2 SASEGT, per germline. The CDR3 runs to 14 residues. Trimming removed 4 bases at V and 4 bases at J, with 13 bases between.

This chain joins TRBV5-6 and TRBJ2-3, with unresolved D. This CDR3 spans 15 amino acids. V lost 1 base to trimming and J lost 2 bases, with 11 bases between them. Germline CDR1 SGHDT, CDR2 YYEEEE. The CDR3 region has the DNA TGTGCCAGCAGCTTGATGGGTCCTCTCACAGATACGCAGTATTTT. Translating it yields CASSLMGPLTDTQYF.

The V call is TRBV5-4, the J call TRBJ2-5; TRBD2 matches 9 bases. CDR1 is SGHNT and CDR2 is YYREEE in the germline V gene (reference sequence). V shed 5 bases and J 5 bases; nucleotides not matched to a gene: 7. This CDR3 has 14 amino acids. DNA of the CDR3: TGTGCCAGCAGGCCGGGACTAGCAGCCGAGACCCAGTACTTC. Protein: CASRPGLAAETQYF.

The chain carries TRBV2 and TRBJ2-2; a possible D gene is TRBD1 (5 bases). The ends were cut back, 9 bases at V and 2 bases at J, with 16 bases in the middle. The germline V gene has CDR1 SNHLY and CDR2 FYNNEI. The CDR3 covers 15 residues. Here the CDR3 reads CASSLDSLNTGELFF. For the CDR3, the DNA is TGTGCCAGTAGCCTTGACAGCCTAAACACCGGGGAGCTGTTTTTT.

The chain combines TRBV4-1 with TRBJ2-7; D is possibly TRBD1 (6 bases). CDR1 is MGHRA and CDR2 is YSYEKL in the germline V gene. This CDR3 spans 15 amino acids. Trimming removed 4 bases from V and 0 bases from J, with 13 bases in between. The CDR3 is CASSPTGLSSYEQYF. CDR3 DNA sequence: TGCGCCAGCAGCCCTACAGGGTTAAGCTCCTACGAGCAGTACTTC.

This chain connects TRBV6-6 to TRBJ1-6; 8 positions agree with TRBD1. CDR1 is MNHNY and CDR2 is SVGAGI in the germline V gene (reference sequence). Losses at the gene ends were 6 bases for V and 7 bases for J; bases not matched to a gene: 5. The length of the CDR3 is 14 residues. CDR3 in DNA: TGTGCCAGCAGCCGACAGGGGCTCAATTCACCCCTCCACTTT. Residues: CASSRQGLNSPLHF.

This chain uses TRBV9 with TRBJ1-1; the D gene is possibly TRBD1 (5 bases). The ends were cut back, 1 base at V and 4 bases at J, with 14 bases in the middle. The CDR3 is 15 amino acids. Germline V CDR1 and CDR2: SGDLS, YYNGEE. CDR3 nucleotide sequence: TGTGCCAGCAGCGTACCTGATCTGGGGGGCACTGAAGCTTTCTTT. Translated: CASSVPDLGGTEAFF.

The DNA for the CDR3 is TGTGCCAGCAGCTTGGTCGTCAGAGGCACTGAAGCTTTCTTT. This gives the protein CASSLVVRGTEAFF. The chain links TRBV5-8 to TRBJ1-1; D gene ambiguous. CDR1 is SGHTS and CDR2 is YDEGEE in the germline V gene. The CDR3 length is 14 residues. V lost 0 bases to trimming and J lost 4 bases, with 10 bases between them. Supplemented by reference TRBV5-8 and TRBJ1-1, the full variable domain reads EAGVTQSPTHLIKTRGQQATLRCSPISGHTSVYWYQQALGLGLQFLLWYDEGEERNRGNFPPRFSGRQFPNYSSELNVNALELEDSALYLCASSLVVRGTEAFFGQGTRLTVV.

The gene calls are TRBV15 and TRBJ2-1; D is ambiguous. The CDR3 spans 20 residues. The germline CDR1 and CDR2 sequences are LNHNV and YYDKDF (reference sequence). With 0 bases removed from V and 0 bases from J, the gap between germline ends came to 21 bases. The DNA for the CDR3 is TGTGCCACCAGCAGAGATCGAAGTTCGTACGCCTTTGGCTCCTACAATGAGCAGTTCTTC. It translates to CATSRDRSSYAFGSYNEQFF.

This clone has more than one count but fewer than ten. The chain employs TRBV7-2 and TRBJ1-5; D unresolved. This CDR3 region has 13 residues. V dropped 0 bases and J dropped 5 bases, with 5 bases sitting between them. CDR1 is SGHTA and CDR2 is FQGNSA in the germline V gene. The CDR3 is CASSLAWDQPQHF. The CDR3 nucleotides are TGTGCCAGCAGCTTAGCCTGGGATCAGCCCCAGCATTTT. Full variable domain (remainder filled in from reference TRBV7-2 and TRBJ1-5): GAGVSQSPSNKVTEKGKDVELRCDPISGHTALYWYRQSLGQGLEFLIYFQGNSAPDKSGLPSDRFSAERTGGSVSTLTIQRTQQEDSAVYLCASSLAWDQPQHFGDGTRLSIL.

V gene TRBV5-1 combines with J gene TRBJ2-1, with 7 nucleotides matching TRBD2. From germline, CDR1 is SGHRS and CDR2 YFSETQ. There are 12 residues in the CDR3. The V segment lost 1 base and the J segment 10 bases; nucleotides outside the gene matches: 2. CDR3 sequence: CASSLTSVEQFF. CDR3 DNA: TGCGCCAGCAGCTTGACTAGCGTAGAGCAGTTCTTC.

The chain combines TRBV5-4 with TRBJ2-7; maybe TRBD1 (5 bases). Trimming removed 1 base from V and 6 bases from J, with 14 bases in between. Germline-derived CDR1 and CDR2 are SGHNT and YYREEE (reference sequence). The CDR3 runs to 14 residues. As DNA, the CDR3 is TGTGCCAGCAGCTTGCAGGGAATAACCGGCGAGCAGTACTTC. Translating it yields CASSLQGITGEQYF. Using reference TRBV5-4 and TRBJ2-7 for the parts outside the CDR3, the full variable domain is ETGVTQSPTHLIKTRGQQVTLRCSSQSGHNTVSWYQQALGQGPQFIFQYYREEENGRGNFPPRFSGLQFPNYSSELNVNALELDDSALYLCASSLQGITGEQYFGPGTRLTVT.

The V and J genes are TRBV7-9 and TRBJ2-2; 13 bases fit TRBD2. V gave up 5 bases and J gave up 3 bases; unmatched junction bases: 3. CDR3 length equals 16 residues. Germline CDR1 and CDR2: SEHNR and FQNEAQ (reference sequence). CDR3 loop: CASSRTSGSYTGELFF. Written as DNA, the CDR3 is TGTGCCAGCAGCCGGACTAGCGGGAGTTACACCGGGGAGCTGTTTTTT. Complete variable domain (other parts from reference TRBV7-9 and TRBJ2-2): DTGVSQNPRHKITKRGQNVTFRCDPISEHNRLYWYRQTLGQGPEFLTYFQNEAQLEKSRLLSDRFSAERPKGSFSTLEIQRTEQGDSAMYLCASSRTSGSYTGELFFGEGSRLTVL.